Following are 4 T cell receptor beta chains from one sample sequenced in a study of blood T cell repertoires in COVID-19. TCRdb keeps only in-frame clones here, not all; method: immunoSEQ multiplex PCR. Among fewer than 450,000 clones listed, more than 85% were seen once. The sample was PBMCs or T cells enriched from blood (not recorded which). These receptor sequences come from a woman in her twenties or thirties who had recovered from COVID-19.

The rearrangement joins TRBV19 to TRBJ2-1; TRBD2 agrees at 10 bases. Trimming took 7 bases from V and 7 from J; bases not matched to a gene: 7. The CDR3 covers 14 residues. Germline loops: CDR1 LNHDA, CDR2 SQIVND (reference sequence). The CDR3 loop reads CASTLLAGLNEQFF. CDR3 in DNA: TGTGCCAGTACCCTACTAGCGGGGCTAAATGAGCAGTTCTTC. The variable domain in full, with the rest retrieved from reference TRBV19 and TRBJ2-1, is DGGITQSPKYLFRKEGQNVTLSCEQNLNHDAMYWYRQDPGQGLRLIYYSQIVNDFQKGDIAEGYSVSREKKESFPLTVTSAQKNPTAFYLCASTLLAGLNEQFFGPGTRLTVL.

The chain recombines TRBV6-5 with TRBJ1-1; D may be TRBD1 (6 bases). This CDR3 region has 15 residues. With 2 bases removed from V and 3 bases from J, the gap between germline ends came to 13 bases. CDR1 MNHEY and CDR2 SVGAGI come from the germline V gene. DNA for the CDR3: TGTGCCAGCAGTTACGGGAGGGGGTACGACACTGAAGCTTTCTTT. Residues: CASSYGRGYDTEAFF.

CDR3 residues: CASSLMNLPLTGVTNTGELFF. CDR3 nucleotides: TGCGCCAGCAGCTTGATGAATCTCCCTCTGACAGGCGTAACGAACACCGGGGAGCTGTTTTTT. The rearrangement uses TRBV5-1 and TRBJ2-2, with a possible D match to TRBD1 (6 bases). CDR1 is SGHRS and CDR2 is YFSETQ in the germline V gene. The ends were cut back, 1 base at V and 0 bases at J, with 25 bases in the middle. CDR3 length equals 21 residues.

The chain employs TRBV5-1 and TRBJ2-7, with 9 bases that match TRBD1. Trimming cost V 3 bases and J 7 bases; bases outside gene matches: 14. Germline CDR1 and CDR2: SGHRS and YFSETQ. CDR3 length equals 16 residues. The CDR3 sequence is CASSSGGGQGLVEQYF. The CDR3 region has the DNA TGCGCCAGCAGCTCTGGTGGGGGACAGGGCTTAGTGGAGCAGTACTTC.